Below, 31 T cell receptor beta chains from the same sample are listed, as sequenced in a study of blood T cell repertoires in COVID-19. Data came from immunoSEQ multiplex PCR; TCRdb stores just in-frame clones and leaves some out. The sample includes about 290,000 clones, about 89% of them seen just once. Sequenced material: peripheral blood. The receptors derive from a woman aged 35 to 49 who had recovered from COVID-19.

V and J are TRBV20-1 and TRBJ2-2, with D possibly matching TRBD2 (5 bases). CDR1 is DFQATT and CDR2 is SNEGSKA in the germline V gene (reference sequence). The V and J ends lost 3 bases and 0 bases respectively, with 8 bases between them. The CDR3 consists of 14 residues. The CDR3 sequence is CSASSRANTGELFF. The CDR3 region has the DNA TGCAGTGCTAGTTCGCGGGCGAACACCGGGGAGCTGTTTTTT.

The CDR3 sequence: CASSESGGTTGELFF. As DNA, the CDR3 is TGTGCCAGCAGTGAATCAGGGGGCACTACCGGGGAGCTGTTTTTT. The chain carries TRBV6-1 and TRBJ2-2, with 8 bases that match TRBD1. The CDR3 spans 15 residues. With 2 bases clipped from V and 5 bases from J, the junction kept 4 bases outside the gene matches. Germline CDR1 MNHNS, CDR2 SASEGT.

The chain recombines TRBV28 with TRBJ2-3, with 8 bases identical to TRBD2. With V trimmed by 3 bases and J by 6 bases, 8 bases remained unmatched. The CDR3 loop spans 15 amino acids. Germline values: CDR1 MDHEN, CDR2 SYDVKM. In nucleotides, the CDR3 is TGTGCCAGCAGTTTTGGCGGTCGGGGGGGGGATACGCAGTATTTT. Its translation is CASSFGGRGGDTQYF.

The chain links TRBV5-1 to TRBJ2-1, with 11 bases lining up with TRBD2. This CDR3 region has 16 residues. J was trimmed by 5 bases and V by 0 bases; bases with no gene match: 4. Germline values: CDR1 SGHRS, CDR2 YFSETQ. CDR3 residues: CASSLEPLAGDNEQFF. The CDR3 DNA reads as TGCGCCAGCAGCTTGGAACCACTAGCGGGAGACAATGAGCAGTTCTTC.

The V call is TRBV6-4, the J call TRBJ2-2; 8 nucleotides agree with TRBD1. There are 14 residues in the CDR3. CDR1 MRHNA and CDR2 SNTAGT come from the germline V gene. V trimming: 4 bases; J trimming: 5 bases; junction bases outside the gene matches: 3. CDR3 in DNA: TGTGCCAGCAGTGCCAGGGGGCGGACCGGGGAGCTGTTTTTT. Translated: CASSARGRTGELFF.

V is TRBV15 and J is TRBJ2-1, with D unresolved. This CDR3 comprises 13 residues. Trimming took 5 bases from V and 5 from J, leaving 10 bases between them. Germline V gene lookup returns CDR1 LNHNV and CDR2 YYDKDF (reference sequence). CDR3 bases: TGTGCCACCAGCCTTGGGCCAGACAATGAGCAGTTCTTC. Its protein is CATSLGPDNEQFF. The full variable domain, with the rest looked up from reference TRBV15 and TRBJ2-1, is DAMVIQNPRYQVTQFGKPVTLSCSQTLNHNVMYWYQQKSSQAPKLLFHYYDKDFNNEADTPDNFQSRRPNTSFCFLDIRSPGLGDTAMYLCATSLGPDNEQFFGPGTRLTVL.

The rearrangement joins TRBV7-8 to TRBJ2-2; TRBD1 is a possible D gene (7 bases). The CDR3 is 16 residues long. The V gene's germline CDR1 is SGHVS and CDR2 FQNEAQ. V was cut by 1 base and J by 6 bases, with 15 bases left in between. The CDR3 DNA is TGTGCCAGCAGCTTAGGAGGGGGGACAGATTCCGGGGAGCTGTTTTTT. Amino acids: CASSLGGGTDSGELFF.

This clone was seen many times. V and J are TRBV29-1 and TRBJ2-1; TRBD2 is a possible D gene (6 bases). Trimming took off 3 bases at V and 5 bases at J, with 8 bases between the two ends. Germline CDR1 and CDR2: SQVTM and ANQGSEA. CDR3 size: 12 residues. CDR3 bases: TGCAGCGTTGAGGCGGGAAACAATGAGCAGTTCTTC. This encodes CSVEAGNNEQFF.

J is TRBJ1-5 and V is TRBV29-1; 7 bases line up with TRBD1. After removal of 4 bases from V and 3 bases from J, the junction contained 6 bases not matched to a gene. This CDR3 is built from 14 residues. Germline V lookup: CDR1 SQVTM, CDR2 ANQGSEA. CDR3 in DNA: TGCAGCGTTGCCTTTACAGGGGACAATCAGCCCCAGCATTTT. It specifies CSVAFTGDNQPQHF.

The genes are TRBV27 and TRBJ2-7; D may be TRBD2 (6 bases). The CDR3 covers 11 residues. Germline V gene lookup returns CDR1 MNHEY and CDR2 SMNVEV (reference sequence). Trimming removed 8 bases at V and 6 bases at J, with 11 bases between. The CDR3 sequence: CASGGVLEQYF. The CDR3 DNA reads TGTGCCAGCGGAGGGGTCCTCGAGCAGTACTTC.

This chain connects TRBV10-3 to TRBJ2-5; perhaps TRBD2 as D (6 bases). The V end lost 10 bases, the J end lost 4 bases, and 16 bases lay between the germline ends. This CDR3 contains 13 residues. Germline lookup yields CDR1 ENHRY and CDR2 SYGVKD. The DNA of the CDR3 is TGTGCCACTCGCGGGAATGCCCGAGAGACCCAGTACTTC. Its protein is CATRGNARETQYF.

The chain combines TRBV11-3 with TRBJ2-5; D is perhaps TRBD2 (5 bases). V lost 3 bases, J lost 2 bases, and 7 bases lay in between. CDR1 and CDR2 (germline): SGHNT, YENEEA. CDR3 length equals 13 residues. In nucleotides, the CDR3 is TGTGCCAGCAGCTTGGGCGGGCAAGAGACCCAGTACTTC. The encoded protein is CASSLGGQETQYF.

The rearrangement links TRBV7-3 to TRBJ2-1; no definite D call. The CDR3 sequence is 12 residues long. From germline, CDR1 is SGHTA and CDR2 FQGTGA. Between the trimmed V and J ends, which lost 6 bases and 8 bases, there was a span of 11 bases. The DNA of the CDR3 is TGTGCCAGCAGTGACGGCCGGGATGAGCAGTTCTTC. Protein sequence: CASSDGRDEQFF.

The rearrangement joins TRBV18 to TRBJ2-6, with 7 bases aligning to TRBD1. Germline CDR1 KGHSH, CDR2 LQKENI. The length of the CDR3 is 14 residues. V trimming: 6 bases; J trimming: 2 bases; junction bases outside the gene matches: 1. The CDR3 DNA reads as TGTGCCAGCTCCCAGGGGGCTGGGGCCAACGTCCTGACTTTC. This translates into CASSQGAGANVLTF.

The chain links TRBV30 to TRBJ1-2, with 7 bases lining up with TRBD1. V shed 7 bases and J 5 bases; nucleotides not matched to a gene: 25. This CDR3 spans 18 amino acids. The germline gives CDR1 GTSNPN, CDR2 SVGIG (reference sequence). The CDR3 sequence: CALPSAMETRQGFYGYTF. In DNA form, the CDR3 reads TGTGCCTTACCCTCGGCCATGGAGACGAGACAGGGATTTTATGGCTACACCTTC.

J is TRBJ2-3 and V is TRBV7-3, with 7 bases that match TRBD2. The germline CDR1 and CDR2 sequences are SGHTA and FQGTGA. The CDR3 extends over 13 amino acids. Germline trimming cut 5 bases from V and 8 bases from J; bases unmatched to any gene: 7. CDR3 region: CASSPGEGGTQYF. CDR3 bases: TGTGCCAGCAGCCCCGGGGAGGGAGGTACGCAGTATTTT.

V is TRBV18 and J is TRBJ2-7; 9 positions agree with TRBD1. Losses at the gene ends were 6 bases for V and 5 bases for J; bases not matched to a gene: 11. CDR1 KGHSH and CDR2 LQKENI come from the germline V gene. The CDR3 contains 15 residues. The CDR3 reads CASSPQGQGDHEQYF. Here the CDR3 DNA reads TGTGCCAGCTCCCCCCAGGGACAGGGTGACCACGAGCAGTACTTC.

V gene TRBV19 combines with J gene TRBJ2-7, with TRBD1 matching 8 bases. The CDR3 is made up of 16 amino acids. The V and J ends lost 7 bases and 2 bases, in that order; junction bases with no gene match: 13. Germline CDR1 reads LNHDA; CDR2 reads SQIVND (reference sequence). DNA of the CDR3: TGTGCCAGTACCACCCATGGCGGACAGGGAACCTACGAGCAGTACTTC. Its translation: CASTTHGGQGTYEQYF.

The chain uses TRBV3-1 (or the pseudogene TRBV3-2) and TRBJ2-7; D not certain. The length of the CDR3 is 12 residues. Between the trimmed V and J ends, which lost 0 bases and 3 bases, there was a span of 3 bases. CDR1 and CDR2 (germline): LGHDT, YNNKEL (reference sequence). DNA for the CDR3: TGTGCCAGCAGCCAAGATCGCTACGAGCAGTACTTC. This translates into CASSQDRYEQYF.

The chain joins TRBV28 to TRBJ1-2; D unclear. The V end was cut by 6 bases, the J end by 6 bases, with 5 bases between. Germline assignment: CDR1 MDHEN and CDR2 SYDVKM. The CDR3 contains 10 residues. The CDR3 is CASRQNGYTF. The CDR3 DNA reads TGTGCCAGCAGACAGAATGGCTACACCTTC.

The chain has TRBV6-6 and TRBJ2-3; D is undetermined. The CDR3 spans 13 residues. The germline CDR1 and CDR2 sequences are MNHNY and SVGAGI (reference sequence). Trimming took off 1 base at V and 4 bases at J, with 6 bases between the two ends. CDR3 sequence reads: CASSYWASDTQYF. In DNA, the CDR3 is TGTGCCAGCAGTTACTGGGCCTCAGATACGCAGTATTTT.

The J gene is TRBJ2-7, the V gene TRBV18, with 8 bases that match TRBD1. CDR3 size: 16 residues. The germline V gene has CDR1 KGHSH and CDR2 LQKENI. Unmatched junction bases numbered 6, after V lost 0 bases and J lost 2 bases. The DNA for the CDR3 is TGTGCCAGCTCACCACCGAGCGGACAGGGTGCCTACGAGCAGTACTTC. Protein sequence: CASSPPSGQGAYEQYF.

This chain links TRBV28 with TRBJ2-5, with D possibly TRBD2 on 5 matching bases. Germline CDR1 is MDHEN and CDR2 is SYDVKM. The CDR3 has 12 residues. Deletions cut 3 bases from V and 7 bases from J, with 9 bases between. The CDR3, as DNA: TGTGCCAGCAGTTTCCACGGGGTGACCCAGTACTTC. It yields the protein CASSFHGVTQYF.

In DNA form, the CDR3 reads TGTGCCAGTAGTATAGACGAGGCTGGAAACACCATATATTTT. Translation gives CASSIDEAGNTIYF. The J gene is TRBJ1-3, the V gene TRBV19; no reliable D call. The ends were cut back, 0 bases at V and 2 bases at J, with 5 bases in the middle. The CDR3 covers 14 residues. Germline assignment: CDR1 LNHDA and CDR2 SQIVND (reference sequence). Together with reference TRBV19 and TRBJ1-3, the CDR3 gives the full variable domain: DGGITQSPKYLFRKEGQNVTLSCEQNLNHDAMYWYRQDPGQGLRLIYYSQIVNDFQKGDIAEGYSVSREKKESFPLTVTSAQKNPTAFYLCASSIDEAGNTIYFGEGSWLTVV.

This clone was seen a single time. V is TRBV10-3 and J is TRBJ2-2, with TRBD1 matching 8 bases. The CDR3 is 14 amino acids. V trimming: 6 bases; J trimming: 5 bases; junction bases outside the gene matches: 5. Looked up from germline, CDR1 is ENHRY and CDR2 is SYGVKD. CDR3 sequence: CAIRADRETGELFF. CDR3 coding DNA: TGTGCCATCAGAGCGGACAGGGAAACCGGGGAGCTGTTTTTT.

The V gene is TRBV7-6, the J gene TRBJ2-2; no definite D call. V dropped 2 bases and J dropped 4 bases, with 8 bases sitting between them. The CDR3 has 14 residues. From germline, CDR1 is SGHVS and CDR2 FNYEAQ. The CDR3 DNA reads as TGTGCCAGCAGCTTACAGGCAGGCACCGGGGAGCTGTTTTTT. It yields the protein CASSLQAGTGELFF.

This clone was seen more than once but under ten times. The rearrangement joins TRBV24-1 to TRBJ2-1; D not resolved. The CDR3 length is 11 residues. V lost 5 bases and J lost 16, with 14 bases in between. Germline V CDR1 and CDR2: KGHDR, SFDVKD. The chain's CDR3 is CATSGGLGQFF. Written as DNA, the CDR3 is TGTGCCACCAGTGGCGGCCTAGGTCAATTCTTC.

CDR3 DNA sequence: TGTGCCAGCAGACTAAAGGGGGGGCCCACCTACACCGGGGAGCTGTTTTTT. Protein: CASRLKGGPTYTGELFF. The chain couples TRBV7-6 to TRBJ2-2; perhaps TRBD2 as D (7 bases). The V end was cut by 6 bases, the J end by 3 bases, with 20 bases between. Looked up from germline, CDR1 is SGHVS and CDR2 is FNYEAQ. CDR3 length equals 17 residues. Variable domain in full (rest from reference TRBV7-6 and TRBJ2-2): GAGVSQSPRYKVTKRGQDVALRCDPISGHVSLYWYRQALGQGPEFLTYFNYEAQQDKSGLPNDRFSAERPEGSISTLTIQRTEQRDSAMYRCASRLKGGPTYTGELFFGEGSRLTVL.

CDR3 loop: CASSQGRGQGRSNEKLFF. The CDR3 nucleotides are TGTGCCAGCAGCCAAGGCCGAGGACAGGGGCGATCTAATGAAAAACTGTTTTTT. J is TRBJ1-4 and V is TRBV3-1 (or the pseudogene TRBV3-2); 9 nucleotides line up with TRBD1. The CDR3 loop spans 18 amino acids. Germline V lookup: CDR1 LGHDT, CDR2 YNNKEL (reference sequence). With V trimmed by 1 base and J by 3 bases, 9 bases remained unmatched.

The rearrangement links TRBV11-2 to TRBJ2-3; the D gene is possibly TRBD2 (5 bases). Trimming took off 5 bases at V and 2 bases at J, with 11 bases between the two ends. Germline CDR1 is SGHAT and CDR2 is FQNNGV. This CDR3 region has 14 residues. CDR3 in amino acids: CASSPLRATDTQYF. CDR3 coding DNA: TGTGCCAGCAGCCCCTTGAGGGCCACAGATACGCAGTATTTT.

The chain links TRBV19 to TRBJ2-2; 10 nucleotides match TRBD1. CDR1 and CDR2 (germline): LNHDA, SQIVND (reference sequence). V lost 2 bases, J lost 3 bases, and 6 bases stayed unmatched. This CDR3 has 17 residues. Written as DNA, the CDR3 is TGTGCCAGTAGTATAAAGAGACAGGGGGCGGACACCGGGGAGCTGTTTTTT. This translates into CASSIKRQGADTGELFF.